The clone carrying this T cell receptor beta chain was counted between two and nine times. This CDR3 comprises 12 residues. Germline V lookup: CDR1 MDHEN, CDR2 SYDVKM. The V end was cut by 5 bases, the J end by 1 base, with 5 bases between. The data derive from a study of blood T cell repertoires in COVID-19. Looking at the study overall: Collection of acute and convalescent COVID-19 samples took place in the United States, Italy and Spain. T cells, B-cell-depleted T cells, or PBMCs provided the cDNA or gDNA that served as material.

Under the authors' procedure: The assay estimated nucleated cells by amplifying reference gene primers. Assay used: immunoSEQ multiplex PCR; TCRdb lists only in-frame clones, some missing. Clone size and the V and J calls come from that table; the DNA yielded D and trimming. The data show some 260,000 clones, with more than 65% seen just once and roughly 3% held by the top ten. The sequenced material came from peripheral blood. The clonotype was recovered from a woman aged 18 to 35 with acute or convalescent COVID-19. The chain joins TRBV28 to TRBJ1-1, with no clear D. The CDR3 DNA reads TGTGCCAGCAGTATCCAGAACACTGAAGCTTTCTTT. Protein product: CASSIQNTEAFF.